Detailed here is one TCR beta chain. This entry belongs to a study of cytomegalovirus exposure and HLA in healthy donors. Germline V gives CDR1 MGHRA, CDR2 YSYEKL. Trimming took 4 bases from V and 0 from J, leaving 12 bases between them. This CDR3 is 16 amino acids long. The PCR used 60 Vbeta and 13 Jbeta primers. TCRdb's copy holds only in-frame clones and misses some; the assay was immunoSEQ multiplex PCR. Among tens of thousands of clones listed, about four fifths were seen once. Source material: PBMCs. This clonotype was obtained from a man between 18 and 29 years old in good health and CMV-seronegative. The chain uses TRBV4-1 and TRBJ2-2, with a weak D call TRBD1 (5 bases). This CDR3 reads CASSPRGASNTGELFF. For the CDR3, the DNA is TGCGCCAGCAGCCCTCGTGGGGCTTCGAACACCGGGGAGCTGTTTTTT.